Below, 2 T cell receptor beta chains from the same sample are listed, as sequenced in a study of cytomegalovirus exposure and HLA in healthy donors. Primers: 60 Vbeta forward and 13 Jbeta reverse. Sequenced by immunoSEQ multiplex PCR; TCRdb stores in-frame clones only, minus some. This table holds about 120,000 clones, more than 80% found once. Sequencing input: PBMCs. The receptors here all came from a man aged 25 to 40 in good health and CMV-seropositive.

The rearrangement joins TRBV5-1 to TRBJ1-1, with 8 bases matching TRBD1. The CDR3 loop spans 15 amino acids. Germline V gene data show CDR1 as SGHRS and CDR2 as YFSETQ. With V trimmed by 3 bases and J by 1 base, 5 bases remained unmatched. The CDR3 loop reads CASSWQGQANTEAFF. The CDR3 DNA sequence: TGCGCCAGCAGCTGGCAGGGACAGGCGAACACTGAAGCTTTCTTT.

This chain joins TRBV4-2 and TRBJ2-2, with D possibly being TRBD1 (5 bases). The CDR3 loop spans 15 amino acids. Trimming cost V 1 base and J 6 bases, with 12 bases left between them. Germline V CDR1 and CDR2: LGHNA, YNFKEQ. CDR3: CASSQALGVAGELFF. In nucleotides, the CDR3 is TGTGCCAGCAGCCAAGCTTTAGGGGTCGCCGGGGAGCTGTTTTTT.